This TCR beta chain was captured in a study of blood T cell repertoires in COVID-19. Study-level background: Samples representing acute and convalescent COVID-19 were sourced from the United States, Italy and Spain. PBMCs, B-cell-depleted T cells, or T cells were the source of the cDNA or gDNA that made up the material.

In the study's own analysis: The authors estimated nucleated cell counts from reference gene primer amplification. This table comes from immunoSEQ multiplex PCR, and its TCRdb copy is limited to in-frame clones, with some not included. That table furnishes V, J and clone size, whereas the DNA furnished D and trimming. The table lists nearly 300,000 clones, 70% to 90% of them singletons. The germline gives CDR1 SGHRS, CDR2 YFSETQ. V gave up 0 bases and J gave up 0 bases, with 13 bases separating them. CDR3 size: 17 residues. The sample comprised peripheral blood. This chain connects TRBV5-1 to TRBJ2-1, with D perhaps TRBD2 (5 bases). The TCR comes from a woman aged 25 to 45 who had recovered from COVID-19. The chain's CDR3 is CASSLVGGPSSYNEQFF. CDR3 DNA: TGCGCCAGCAGCTTGGTGGGCGGGCCGAGCTCCTACAATGAGCAGTTCTTC.